These T cell receptor beta chains were read from a single sample in a study of blood T cell repertoires in COVID-19. Sequencing used immunoSEQ multiplex PCR; TCRdb keeps in-frame clones, though not all of them. The table includes around 100,000 clones, more than 70% detected once. Sequencing was carried out using peripheral blood. Receptor source: a human donor with acute or convalescent COVID-19. The donor label of this sample is uncertain. CDR3s include the opening cysteine and the closing phenylalanine or tryptophan. D genes are given only for firm matches. Expanded clones are given a class, and other clones once, few, many or no size at all.

cdr3_aa,cdr3_nt,v_call,d_call,clone_size,j_call
CASSSGGPQETQYF,TGCGCCAGCAGCTCCGGGGGGCCCCAAGAGACCCAGTACTTC,TRBV5-1,.,.,TRBJ2-5
CASSLWGPTSGPRGTDTQYF,TGTGCCAGCAGTTTATGGGGGCCCACTAGCGGGCCCCGGGGCACAGATACGCAGTATTTT,TRBV28,TRBD2,.,TRBJ2-3
CASSELRGTRQDSPLHF,TGCGCCAGCAGTGAATTACGAGGGACTAGGCAAGATTCACCCCTCCACTTT,TRBV10-2,.,.,TRBJ1-6
CAWSPTVQETQYF,TGTGCCTGGAGCCCGACAGTTCAAGAGACCCAGTACTTC,TRBV30,.,.,TRBJ2-5
CASTPGAGGGKPQHF,TGTGCCAGCACCCCCGGGGCAGGGGGCGGGAAGCCCCAGCATTTT,TRBV28,TRBD1,.,TRBJ1-5
CAWSPGQGILNEQFF,TGTGCCTGGAGCCCGGGACAGGGAATACTCAATGAGCAGTTCTTC,TRBV30,TRBD1,.,TRBJ2-1
CASSYRTASTDTQYF,TGTGCCAGCAGTTACCGGACAGCAAGCACAGATACGCAGTATTTT,TRBV6-5,.,once,TRBJ2-3
CASSYGQGGYGYTF,TGTGCCAGCAGCTACGGACAGGGCGGCTATGGCTACACCTTC,TRBV5-4,TRBD1,.,TRBJ1-2
CASSLGRGPYNEQFF,TGTGCCAGCAGCTTGGGGCGGGGGCCCTACAATGAGCAGTTCTTC,TRBV7-9,.,.,TRBJ2-1
CASSPDDRVQTEAFF,TGTGCCAGCTCACCCGACGACAGGGTTCAGACTGAAGCTTTCTTT,TRBV18,TRBD1,.,TRBJ1-1
CASSLNSRDRGPREQYF,TGTGCCAGCAGCCTGAACAGTCGGGACAGGGGGCCGAGAGAGCAGTACTTC,TRBV7-8,TRBD1,.,TRBJ2-7
CAISESRGQTEAFF,TGTGCCATCAGTGAGAGCAGGGGGCAGACTGAAGCTTTCTTT,TRBV10-3,TRBD1,.,TRBJ1-1
CAYRDTPTDTQYF,TGTGCCTACCGGGACACCCCAACAGATACGCAGTATTTT,TRBV5-4,.,.,TRBJ2-3
CAKFGGTASGTDTQYF,TGTGCCAAATTTGGGGGGACAGCAAGTGGCACAGATACGCAGTATTTT,TRBV2,.,.,TRBJ2-3
CASSFAHGQGSEAFF,TGCGCCAGCAGCTTCGCACACGGACAGGGGTCGGAAGCTTTCTTT,TRBV5-1,TRBD1,.,TRBJ1-1
CASSQGVRGQNYEQYF,TGCGCCAGCAGCCAAGGGGTTCGGGGACAGAACTACGAGCAGTACTTC,TRBV4-3,TRBD1,.,TRBJ2-7
CASSESMTGQGPQHF,TGTGCCAGCAGTGAATCCATGACCGGCCAGGGGCCCCAGCATTTT,TRBV25-1,.,.,TRBJ1-5
CASSPRQGTGKLFF,TGCGCCAGCAGTCCAAGACAGGGTACGGGAAAACTGTTTTTT,TRBV5-1,TRBD1,.,TRBJ1-4
CASRQGGQPQHF,TGTGCCAGCAGACAGGGTGGCCAGCCCCAGCATTTT,TRBV12-3/TRBV12-4,.,.,TRBJ1-5
CASSLEGGYEQYF,TGCGCCAGCAGCCTGGAAGGAGGATACGAGCAGTACTTC,TRBV4-1,.,.,TRBJ2-7
CASSVGALGTAFDEKLFF,TGTGCCAGCAGCGTAGGCGCATTAGGGACAGCCTTTGATGAAAAACTGTTTTTT,TRBV9,TRBD1,.,TRBJ1-4
CASSFRDRGYEQYF,TGTGCCAGCAGCTTCCGGGACAGGGGCTACGAGCAGTACTTC,TRBV7-2,TRBD1,.,TRBJ2-7
CASSPTGTGISPLHF,TGTGCCAGCAGTCCGACCGGGACAGGGATTTCACCCCTCCACTTT,TRBV5-4,TRBD1,.,TRBJ1-6
CASSTDRNTEAFF,TGTGCCAGCTCAACTGACAGAAACACTGAAGCTTTCTTT,TRBV18,.,.,TRBJ1-1
CASSQGAIPDRLLIYQPQHF,TGCGCCAGCAGCCAAGGTGCGATTCCGGACAGGTTATTAATATATCAGCCCCAGCATTTT,TRBV4-1,TRBD1,.,TRBJ1-5
CSASREGTIYF,TGCAGTGCTAGCCGTGAGGGAACCATATATTTT,TRBV20-1,.,.,TRBJ1-3
CASSLAEGGGGNTQYF,TGCGCCAGCAGCTTGGCGGAGGGGGGGGGCGGCAATACGCAGTATTTT,TRBV5-1,.,.,TRBJ2-3
CASSFPLAGRETQYF,TGTGCCAGCAGTTTCCCACTAGCGGGGAGGGAGACCCAGTACTTC,TRBV28,TRBD2,once,TRBJ2-5
CASSREGVGTDTQYF,TGTGCCAGCAGTAGGGAGGGGGTGGGCACAGATACGCAGTATTTT,TRBV7-2,.,.,TRBJ2-3
CASSGRGYNEQFF,TGTGCCAGCAGCGGTAGAGGCTACAATGAGCAGTTCTTC,TRBV9,.,.,TRBJ2-1
CASNTGTGPEAFF,TGTGCCAGTAATACCGGGACAGGGCCTGAAGCTTTCTTT,TRBV19,TRBD1,.,TRBJ1-1
CASSPMNLGTEAFF,TGTGCCAGCAGCCCTATGAATCTAGGCACTGAAGCTTTCTTT,TRBV7-6,.,.,TRBJ1-1
CASSTAAVGNEQFF,TGTGCCAGTAGCACGGCGGCAGTAGGAAATGAGCAGTTCTTC,TRBV19,.,.,TRBJ2-1
CATSDFRTSGRYNEQFF,TGTGCCACCAGTGATTTCCGGACTAGCGGGCGCTACAATGAGCAGTTCTTC,TRBV24-1,TRBD2,.,TRBJ2-1
CASSLRQGSSYEQYF,TGCGCCAGCAGCCTCCGACAGGGGTCCTCCTACGAGCAGTACTTC,TRBV5-1,TRBD1,once,TRBJ2-7
CASSAETGYGYTF,TGTGCCAGCAGCGCTGAAACAGGATATGGCTACACCTTC,TRBV6-5,.,.,TRBJ1-2
CASSEHGGYSYNEQFF,TGTGCCAGCAGTGAACACGGGGGGTACAGTTACAATGAGCAGTTCTTC,TRBV6-1,TRBD2,.,TRBJ2-1
CATIERTVSGNTIYF,TGTGCCACCATAGAACGGACTGTCTCTGGAAACACCATATATTTT,TRBV19,.,.,TRBJ1-3
CASSVQGPTEAFF,TGCGCCAGCAGCGTACAGGGGCCCACTGAAGCTTTCTTT,TRBV5-1,TRBD1,once,TRBJ1-1
CAWSVHQGLSLLYF,TGTGCCTGGAGTGTACACCAGGGGCTCTCCTTGTTGTACTTC,TRBV30,.,.,TRBJ2-7
CASRQGADSPLHF,TGCGCCAGCAGACAGGGGGCCGATTCACCCCTCCACTTT,TRBV5-1,TRBD1,.,TRBJ1-6
CASSPSGTRGEQYF,TGTGCCAGCAGTCCTAGCGGGACCCGTGGGGAGCAGTACTTC,TRBV2,TRBD2,.,TRBJ2-7
CASSEWQERGGPNEQYF,TGTGCCAGCAGCGAGTGGCAGGAGCGGGGGGGCCCGAACGAGCAGTACTTC,TRBV11-2,TRBD2,.,TRBJ2-7
CASSLGQGGQPQHF,TGTGCCAGCAGCTTAGGACAGGGGGGACAGCCCCAGCATTTT,TRBV7-9,TRBD1,.,TRBJ1-5
CAIKPGGGAYWNTGELFF,TGTGCCATCAAACCGGGAGGGGGGGCCTATTGGAACACCGGGGAGCTGTTTTTT,TRBV10-3,TRBD2,.,TRBJ2-2
CASSQRWTAERAFF,TGCGCCAGCAGTCAACGCTGGACAGCCGAGAGGGCTTTCTTT,TRBV23-1,.,.,TRBJ1-1
CASSRTTYRGMDNEQFF,TGTGCCAGCAGCCGAACTACCTACAGGGGGATGGACAATGAGCAGTTCTTC,TRBV14,TRBD1,.,TRBJ2-1
CASSSRDSHNYGYTF,TGTGCCAGCAGTTCACGAGACAGCCACAACTATGGCTACACCTTC,TRBV6-5,.,.,TRBJ1-2
CASSPEVTIHTEAFF,TGTGCCAGCTCACCAGAAGTAACAATTCACACTGAAGCTTTCTTT,TRBV18,.,.,TRBJ1-1
CASSLRDSSSYEQYF,TGCGCCAGCAGCTTACGGGACAGCAGCTCCTACGAGCAGTACTTC,TRBV5-1,TRBD1,.,TRBJ2-7
CASSGSGGADTQYF,TGTGCCAGCAGCGGATCGGGTGGTGCAGATACGCAGTATTTT,TRBV7-9,.,once,TRBJ2-3
CATSRGGASTDTQYF,TGTGCCACCAGCAGGGGCGGGGCAAGCACAGATACGCAGTATTTT,TRBV15,.,.,TRBJ2-3